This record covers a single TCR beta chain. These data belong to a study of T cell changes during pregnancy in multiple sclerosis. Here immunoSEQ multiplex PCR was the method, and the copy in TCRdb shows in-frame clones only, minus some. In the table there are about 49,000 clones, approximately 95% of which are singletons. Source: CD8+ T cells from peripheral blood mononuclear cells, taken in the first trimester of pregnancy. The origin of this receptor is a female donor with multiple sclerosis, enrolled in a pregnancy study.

The CDR3, as DNA: TGTGCCAGCAGCCCGGGGACTGGAGGATCGAATGAAAAACTGTTTTTT. Translation: CASSPGTGGSNEKLFF. The rearrangement joins TRBV5-4 to TRBJ1-4, with a possible D match to TRBD1 (5 bases). Germline loops: CDR1 SGHNT, CDR2 YYREEE (reference sequence). V lost 4 bases, J lost 5 bases, and 18 bases lay in between. This CDR3 is built from 16 residues. The whole variable domain, filled in from reference TRBV5-4 and TRBJ1-4, reads ETGVTQSPTHLIKTRGQQVTLRCSSQSGHNTVSWYQQALGQGPQFIFQYYREEENGRGNFPPRFSGLQFPNYSSELNVNALELDDSALYLCASSPGTGGSNEKLFFGSGTQLSVL.